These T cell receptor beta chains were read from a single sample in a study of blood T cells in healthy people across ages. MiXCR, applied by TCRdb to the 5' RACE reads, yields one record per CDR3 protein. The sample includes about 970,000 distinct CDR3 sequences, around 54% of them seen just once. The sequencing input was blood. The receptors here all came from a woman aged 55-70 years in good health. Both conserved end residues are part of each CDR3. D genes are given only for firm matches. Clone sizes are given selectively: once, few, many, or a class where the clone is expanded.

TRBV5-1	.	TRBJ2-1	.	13	TGCGCCAGCAGCTTGGCCGCGCGGTCTGAGCAGTTCTTC	CASSLAARSEQFF
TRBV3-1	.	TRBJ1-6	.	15	TGTGCCAGCAGCCCTGGTGGGTCGGGGAATTCACCCCTCCACTTT	CASSPGGSGNSPLHF
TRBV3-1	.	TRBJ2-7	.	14	TGTGCCAGCAGCCCTATGGGTGGGTACGGGGAGCAGTACTTC	CASSPMGGYGEQYF
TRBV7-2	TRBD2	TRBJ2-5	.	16	TGTGCCAGCAGCCCGGCCTCGGCTAGCGGACAAGAGACCCAGTACTTC	CASSPASASGQETQYF
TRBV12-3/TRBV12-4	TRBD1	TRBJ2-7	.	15	TGTGCCAGCAGCAGGGACAGGGGATTGGTAGGCGAGCAGTACTTC	CASSRDRGLVGEQYF
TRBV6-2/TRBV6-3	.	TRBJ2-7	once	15	TGTGCCAGCTCCGCGAACCCCAGCGAGAGGTACGAGCAGTACTTC	CASSANPSERYEQYF
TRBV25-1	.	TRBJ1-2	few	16	TGTGCTAGCAGTGAGACCCTTCAAGGTTCCTCCACTGGCTACACCTTC	CASSETLQGSSTGYTF
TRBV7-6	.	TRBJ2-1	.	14	TGTGCCAGCAGCTTAGTGGCCAGGGGCGACGAGCAGTTCTTC	CASSLVARGDEQFF
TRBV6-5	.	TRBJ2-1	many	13	TGTGCCAGCAGTTATAAGTTTGAGACGGGGCAGTTCTTC	CASSYKFETGQFF
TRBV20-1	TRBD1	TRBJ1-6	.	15	TGCAGTGCTAGAGACCGGACAGGGTATAATTCACCCCTCCACTTT	CSARDRTGYNSPLHF
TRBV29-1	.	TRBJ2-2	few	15	TGCAGCGTTGTTCCCCGGGCGGGGAATCCCGGGGAGCTGTTTTTT	CSVVPRAGNPGELFF
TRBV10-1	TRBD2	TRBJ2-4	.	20	TGCGTCAGCAGTCTACTAGCGGGAACTGAGGGTCAAGATGCCAAAAACATTCAGTACTTC	CVSSLLAGTEGQDAKNIQYF
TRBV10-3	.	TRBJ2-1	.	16	TGTGCCATCAGTGAGGTAGGACAGAACACCTACAATGAGCAGTTCTTC	CAISEVGQNTYNEQFF
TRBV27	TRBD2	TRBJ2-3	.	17	TGTGCCAGCAGTCTTAAATCTAGCGGGGGGGGCGGGTATACGCAGTATTTT	CASSLKSSGGGGYTQYF
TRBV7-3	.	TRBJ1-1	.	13	TGTGCCAGCAGCTTGGGCTCAGGGACTAAAGCTTTCTTT	CASSLGSGTKAFF
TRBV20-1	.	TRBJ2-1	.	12	TGCAGTGCTAGTCCCAGCGAGGGGGAGCAGTTCTTC	CSASPSEGEQFF
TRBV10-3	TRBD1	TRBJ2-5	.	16	TGTGCCATCAGCCTCGAGGCGGACCACAGGGGGGAGACCCAGTACTTC	CAISLEADHRGETQYF
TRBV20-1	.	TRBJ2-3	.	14	TGCAGTGCCCCTATCGAGTCGGTTCCAGATACGCAGTATTTT	CSAPIESVPDTQYF
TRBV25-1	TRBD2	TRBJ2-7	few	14	TGTGCCAGCAGTCCACTGAATAGCGGGAGGGGGCAGTACTTC	CASSPLNSGRGQYF
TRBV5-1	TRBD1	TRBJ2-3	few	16	TGCGCCAGCAGCTTGGCCGGGACAGGTGGGGGAGATACGCAGTATTTT	CASSLAGTGGGDTQYF
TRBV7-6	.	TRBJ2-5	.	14	TGTGCCAGCAGCTTCTATCCCCACAAAGAGACCCAGTACTTC	CASSFYPHKETQYF
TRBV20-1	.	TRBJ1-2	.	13	TGCAGTGCTAGAGACAGGGATAACTATGGCTACACCTTC	CSARDRDNYGYTF
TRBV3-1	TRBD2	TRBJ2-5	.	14	TGTGCCAGTAACGAGCGGGATAAGGGCGAGACCCAGTACTTC	CASNERDKGETQYF
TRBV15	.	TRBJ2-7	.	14	TGTGCCACCAGCAGTTCAGACACCTCGTACGAGCAGTACTTC	CATSSSDTSYEQYF
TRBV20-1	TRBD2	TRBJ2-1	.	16	TGCAGTGCTAGACCGCGGGGTGGGACTAGCGGGAGCGAGCAGTTCTTC	CSARPRGGTSGSEQFF
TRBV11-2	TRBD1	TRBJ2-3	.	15	TGTGCCAGCAGCTTCGGGACAGTGGACACAGATACGCAGTATTTT	CASSFGTVDTDTQYF
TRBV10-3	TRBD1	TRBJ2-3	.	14	TGTGCCATCAGGGGACAGGGGAGCACAGATACGCAGTATTTT	CAIRGQGSTDTQYF
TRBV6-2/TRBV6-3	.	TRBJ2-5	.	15	TGTGCCAGCAGTTCCATTAGCGGACCCCAAGAGACCCAGTACTTC	CASSSISGPQETQYF
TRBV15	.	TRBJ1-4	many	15	TGTGCCACCAGCAGAGATCGTCAGCCTAATGAAAAACTGTTTTTT	CATSRDRQPNEKLFF
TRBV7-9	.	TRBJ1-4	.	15	TGTGCCAGCAGCCCCCAACAGGGCCCGGGTGAAAAACTGTTTTTT	CASSPQQGPGEKLFF
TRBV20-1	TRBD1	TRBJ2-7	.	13	TGCAGTGCTAGTGCAGGGGGTACCTACGAGCAGTACTTC	CSASAGGTYEQYF
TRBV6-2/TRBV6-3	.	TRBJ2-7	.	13	TGTGCCAGCAGTTACGACGGAAACTACGAGCAGTACTTC	CASSYDGNYEQYF
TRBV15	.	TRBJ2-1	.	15	TGTGCCACCAGCAGAGATTATGCAGGTTACAATGAGCAGTTCTTC	CATSRDYAGYNEQFF
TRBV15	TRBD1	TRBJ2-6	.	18	TGTGCCGCCAGCAGGGACAGCCTAATTTACTCTGGGGCCAACGTCCTGACTTTC	CAASRDSLIYSGANVLTF
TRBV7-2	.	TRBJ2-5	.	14	TGTGCCGGCAGCTTAGATACGGGAAGAGAGACCCAGTACTTC	CAGSLDTGRETQYF
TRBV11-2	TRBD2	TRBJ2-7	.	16	TGTGCCAGCAGCCCGATAGCGGGAGGGCCTTTGTACGAGCAGTACTTC	CASSPIAGGPLYEQYF
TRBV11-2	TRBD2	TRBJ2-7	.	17	TGTGCCAGCAGCTTTTCGCTAGCGGGAGGGATGAGTTACGAGCAGTACTTC	CASSFSLAGGMSYEQYF
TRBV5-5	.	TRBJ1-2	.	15	TGTGCCAGCGGAACAGTCGCCCAGCTGGTGGGAGGCTACACCTTC	CASGTVAQLVGGYTF
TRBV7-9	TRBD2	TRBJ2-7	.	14	TGTGCCAGCAGCTTAGTAGCGGGACCTCACGAGCAGTACTTC	CASSLVAGPHEQYF
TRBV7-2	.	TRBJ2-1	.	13	TGTGCCAGCAGCTTAGATGGCCAGCCGCGGCAGTTCTTC	CASSLDGQPRQFF
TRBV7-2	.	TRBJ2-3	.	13	TGTGCCAGCGCGGGGACCTTTACAGATACGCAGTATTTT	CASAGTFTDTQYF
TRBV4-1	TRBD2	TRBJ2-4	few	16	TGCGCCAGCAGCCGTTTAGCGGGAGTCGCCAAAAACATTCAGTACTTC	CASSRLAGVAKNIQYF
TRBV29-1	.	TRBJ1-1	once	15	TGCAGCGTCGCAGATCTCCAGGGCGTGAGCACTGAAGCTTTCTTT	CSVADLQGVSTEAFF
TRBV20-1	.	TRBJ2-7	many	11	TGCAGCGCTGGGACCGCCTACGAGCAGTACTTC	CSAGTAYEQYF
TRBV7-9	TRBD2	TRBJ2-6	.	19	TGTGCCAGCAGCCCCCTGATAAAAGCGGGAAGGGCTGGGGCCAACGTCCTGACTTTC	CASSPLIKAGRAGANVLTF
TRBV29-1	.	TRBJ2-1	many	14	TGCAGCGTTTCTATTGGACAGGGAGGGGGTGAGCAGTTCTTC	CSVSIGQGGGEQFF